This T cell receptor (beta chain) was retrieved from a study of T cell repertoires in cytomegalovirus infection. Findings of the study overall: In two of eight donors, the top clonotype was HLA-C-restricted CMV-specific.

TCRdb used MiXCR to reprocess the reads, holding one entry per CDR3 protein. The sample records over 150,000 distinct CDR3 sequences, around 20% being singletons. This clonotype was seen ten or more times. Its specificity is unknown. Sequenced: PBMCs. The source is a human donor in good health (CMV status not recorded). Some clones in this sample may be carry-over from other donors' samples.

The CDR3 nucleotides read TGCGCCAGCAGCCTCCTAGCGGGAGGGCCAAGCGAGCAGTACTTC. Protein product: CASSLLAGGPSEQYF. The J gene is TRBJ2-7, the V gene TRBV4-1; 12 bases align to TRBD2. J gave up 6 bases and V 4 bases, and 7 bases lay outside the gene matches. The CDR3 length is 15 residues. The germline CDR1 and CDR2 sequences are MGHRA and YSYEKL.